This T cell receptor (beta chain) was recovered during a study of cytomegalovirus exposure and HLA in healthy donors. Study at large: Of a few hundred genotyped donors, 70% to 85% clustered with self-reported Caucasian donors.

Trimming removed 0 bases at V and 4 bases at J, with 6 bases between. CDR1 is LNHNV and CDR2 is YYDKDF in the germline V gene (reference sequence). This CDR3 is 13 amino acids long. PCR primers comprised 60 Vbeta and 13 Jbeta primers. Data came from immunoSEQ multiplex PCR; TCRdb stores just in-frame clones and leaves some out. This table has under 45,000 clones, around three quarters appearing once. The chain joins TRBV15 to TRBJ2-5; D uncertain. Sequencing was performed on PBMCs. This TCR was sampled from a young man in good health and CMV-seronegative. In DNA, the CDR3 is TGTGCCACCAGCAGAGACCGAGCAGAGACCCAGTACTTC. This translates into CATSRDRAETQYF.